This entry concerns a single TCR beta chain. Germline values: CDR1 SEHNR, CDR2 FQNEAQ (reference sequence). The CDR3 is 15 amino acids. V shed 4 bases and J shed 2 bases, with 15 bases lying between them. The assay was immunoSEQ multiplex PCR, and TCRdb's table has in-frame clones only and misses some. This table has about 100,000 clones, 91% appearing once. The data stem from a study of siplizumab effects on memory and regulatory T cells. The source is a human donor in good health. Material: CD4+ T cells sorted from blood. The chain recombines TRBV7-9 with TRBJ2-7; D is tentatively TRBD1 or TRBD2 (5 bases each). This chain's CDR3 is CASSYEGRDPYEQYF. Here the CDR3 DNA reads TGTGCCAGCAGCTACGAGGGTAGGGACCCCTACGAGCAGTACTTC.